The next 27 T cell receptor beta chains were all read from a single sample in a study of breast tumors, draining lymph nodes, adjacent tissues. Samples came from axillary lymph nodes draining the breast cancer. In TCRdb, the multiplex PCR reads were re-called with MiXCR into one record per CDR3 protein. Counted here are fewer than 200,000 distinct CDR3 sequences, about 30% occurring once; the ten biggest clones make up around 4.5%. Material: axillary lymph node tissue. Receptor source: a female donor with breast cancer. Some clones in this sample may be carry-over from other donors' samples.

This clonotype has ten or more counts. This rearrangement joins TRBV24-1 to TRBJ2-3, with unresolved D. Germline V gene sequence: CDR1 KGHDR, CDR2 SFDVKD. The CDR3 is made up of 15 amino acids. The germline V and J ends were trimmed by 4 bases and 0 bases, with 10 bases remaining between them. The CDR3 protein is CATSETVTSTDTQYF. CDR3 in DNA: TGTGCCACCAGTGAAACAGTTACTAGCACAGATACGCAGTATTTT.

This clonotype has at least ten counts. The V call is TRBV6-4, the J call TRBJ2-7; 8 bases agree with TRBD2. Germline CDR1 and CDR2: MRHNA and SNTAGT. The CDR3 runs 15 residues. Trimming cost V 2 bases and J 2 bases; bases outside gene matches: 5. CDR3 residues: CASSDEAGEAYEQYF. In DNA, the CDR3 is TGTGCCAGCAGTGACGAAGCGGGAGAAGCCTACGAGCAGTACTTC.

This clonotype has ten or more counts. This sequence joins TRBV4-2 and TRBJ2-1, with 10 bases identical to TRBD2. Germline CDR1 reads LGHNA; CDR2 reads YNFKEQ. Trimming cost V 3 bases and J 2 bases; bases outside gene matches: 4. The CDR3 extends over 16 amino acids. This chain's CDR3 is CASSQNGLAAYNEQFF. CDR3 nucleotide sequence: TGTGCCAGCAGCCAGAACGGACTAGCGGCCTACAATGAGCAGTTCTTC.

This clonotype was seen at least ten times. The gene calls are TRBV4-1 and TRBJ2-1, with D unclear. CDR3 length: 15 amino acids. In germline, CDR1 is MGHRA, CDR2 YSYEKL. Trimming cost V 2 bases and J 0 bases, with 8 bases left between them. CDR3 sequence (DNA): TGCGCCAGCAGCCAAAAACATAGCTCCTACAATGAGCAGTTCTTC. Protein: CASSQKHSSYNEQFF.

This clonotype occurred many times. The V gene is TRBV4-1, the J gene TRBJ2-1, with a possible D match to TRBD2 (6 bases). Germline V lookup: CDR1 MGHRA, CDR2 YSYEKL. V lost 3 bases and J 4 bases, leaving 19 bases between the germline ends. The CDR3 contains 17 residues. Written as DNA, the CDR3 is TGCGCCAGCAGCCACCCTCCCGGGGGATCAACATACAATGAGCAGTTCTTC. It is translated as CASSHPPGGSTYNEQFF.

This clonotype was counted many times. The chain has TRBV4-1 and TRBJ2-1, with TRBD1 matching 8 bases. This CDR3 is 14 amino acids long. Germline V gene sequence: CDR1 MGHRA, CDR2 YSYEKL. J lost 3 bases, V lost 4 bases, and 2 bases had no gene match. CDR3: CASSRGQGYNEQFF. The DNA for the CDR3 is TGCGCCAGCAGCCGAGGACAGGGCTACAATGAGCAGTTCTTC.

This clonotype has a count of ten or more. This chain uses TRBV12-3 or TRBV12-4 with TRBJ2-1; no clear D. V lost 2 bases and J lost 8, with 7 bases in between. The CDR3 consists of 12 residues. CDR3 coding DNA: TGTGCCAGCAGTTTAATGCCCTATGAGCAGTTCTTC. Protein: CASSLMPYEQFF.

About this clonotype itself: A read error may account for a junction end that differs from germline. The V call is TRBV6-1, the J call TRBJ2-7; 13 bases match TRBD2. This CDR3 contains 16 residues. CDR1 MNHNS and CDR2 SASEGT come from the germline V gene. In nucleotides, the CDR3 is TGTGCCGGCAGTGAAATAGGCACTAGCGGGAGGGTGAAGCAGTACTTC. As protein: CAGSEIGTSGRVKQYF.

This clonotype was detected many times. This chain links TRBV12-3 or TRBV12-4 with TRBJ2-2, with unresolved D. The V end lost 6 bases, the J end lost 2 bases, and 7 bases lay between the germline ends. This CDR3 is built from 13 residues. CDR3 loop: CASSSSNTGELFF. CDR3 nucleotides: TGTGCCAGCAGCTCCAGCAACACCGGGGAGCTGTTTTTT.

A remark on this clonotype: A much larger clone differs by one base, so this may be a read error. This chain uses TRBV6-5 with TRBJ2-7, with no clear D. Germline V lookup: CDR1 MNHEY, CDR2 SVGAGI. CDR3 length equals 14 residues. The V end was cut by 8 bases, the J end by 4 bases, with 18 bases between. CDR3 protein: CASRSSPPWYEQYF. The CDR3 DNA reads TGTGCCAGCCGCTCTTCTCCCCCATGGTACGAGCAGTACTTC.

The table lists this clonotype with many counts. The chain uses TRBV20-1 and TRBJ2-1, with D unclear. Germline values: CDR1 DFQATT, CDR2 SNEGSKA (reference sequence). V lost 1 base to trimming and J lost 7 bases, with 17 bases between them. There are 15 residues in the CDR3. Written as DNA, the CDR3 is TGCAGTGCTAGAGCAGAACCGGGTACCGTTAATGAGCAGTTCTTC. Amino acids: CSARAEPGTVNEQFF.

This clonotype was observed many times. One end of the junction is discordant with germline, which a read error may explain. This rearrangement joins TRBV12-3 or TRBV12-4 to TRBJ1-4; D perhaps matches TRBD1 (5 bases). The CDR3 contains 16 residues. CDR3 region: CASSLAGWGGEKNSVF. CDR3 coding DNA: TGTGCCAGCAGTTTAGCGGGGTGGGGGGGGGAGAAAAACTCGGTTTTT.

About this clonotype itself: One end of the junction varies from germline; a read error may be responsible. The chain combines TRBV7-3 with TRBJ2-1; 7 nucleotides line up with TRBD1. CDR3 size: 14 residues. Germline CDR1 is SGHTA and CDR2 is FQGTGA. The CDR3 here is CASSLEGAGRVRFF. The CDR3 DNA is TGCGCCAGCAGCTTAGAGGGGGCGGGCAGGGTGAGGTTCTTC. Drawing the rest from reference TRBV7-3 and TRBJ2-1, the complete variable domain is GAGVSQTPSNKVTEKGKYVELRCDPISGHTALYWYRQSLGQGPEFLIYFQGTGAADDSGLPNDRFFAVRPEGSVSTLKIQRTERGDSAVYLCASSLEGAGRVRFFGPGTRLTVL.

This clonotype has only a few counts. A junction boundary mismatches the germline segment, possibly from a read error. The chain is built from TRBV6-5 and TRBJ2-7; 7 nucleotides agree with TRBD1. The CDR3 sequence is 15 residues long. Germline V lookup: CDR1 MNHEY, CDR2 SVGAGI. CDR3 DNA: TGTGCCAGCAGTCACTCGAGCAGGGGACAGTACGAGCAGTACTTC. Its protein is CASSHSSRGQYEQYF.

This clonotype appeared many times. The chain couples TRBV20-1 to TRBJ1-3; D may be TRBD1 (6 bases). This CDR3 has 15 amino acids. Germline CDR1 and CDR2: DFQATT and SNEGSKA (reference sequence). V was clipped by 0 bases and J by 0 bases, with 9 bases between them. This CDR3 reads CSARDRGPSGNTIYF. CDR3 bases: TGCAGTGCTAGAGATCGGGGGCCCTCTGGAAACACCATATATTTT.

This clonotype was seen at least ten times. The J gene is TRBJ1-4, the V gene TRBV3-2; the table's D call, TRBD1, has no DNA check behind it. TRBV3-2 is classified as a pseudogene. The CDR3 sequence is 19 residues long. The CDR3 spells CASSQVKDRGSGMNEKLFF. DNA for the CDR3: TGTGCCAGCAGCCAAGTAAAGGACAGGGGATCGGGTATGAATGAAAAACTGTTTTTT.

Concerning this clonotype: A much more abundant neighbour one base away suggests this may be a read error. Given the absence of the conserved phenylalanine or tryptophan at the CDR3 end, a read error is likely. The chain couples TRBV7-9 to TRBJ1-2; D might be TRBD1 (6 bases). This CDR3 is 14 amino acids long. V lost 5 bases, J lost 1 base, and 11 bases lay in between. Germline-derived CDR1 and CDR2 are SEHNR and FQNEAQ (reference sequence). CDR3 residues: CASSPGQFNYGYTL. As DNA, the CDR3 is TGTGCCAGCAGCCCCGGACAGTTTAACTATGGCTACACCCTC.

This clonotype was observed at least ten times. The J gene is TRBJ2-2, the V gene TRBV9, with D uncertain. The V and J ends lost 1 base and 4 bases respectively, with 23 bases between them. CDR3 length: 19 residues. In germline, CDR1 is SGDLS, CDR2 YYNGEE. In nucleotides, the CDR3 is TGTGCCAGCAGCGTATTTTCTTTACAGAACAGTCAGGCCACCGGGGAGCTGTTTTTT. As protein: CASSVFSLQNSQATGELFF.

This clonotype was found many times. The rearrangement links TRBV29-1 to TRBJ2-3, with D possibly TRBD1 on 5 matching bases. Trimming shortened V by 4 bases and J by 6 bases, and 11 bases separated the two germline ends. The CDR3 sequence is 12 residues long. Germline V gives CDR1 SQVTM, CDR2 ANQGSEA. The CDR3 sequence: CSVAGQGDTQYF. The CDR3 coding sequence is TGCAGCGTTGCAGGACAAGGGGATACGCAGTATTTT.

This clonotype showed up many times. The chain joins TRBV19 to TRBJ1-5; D is unclear. This CDR3 is 15 amino acids long. Germline values: CDR1 LNHDA, CDR2 SQIVND (reference sequence). V was pared by 1 base and J by 7 bases, with 14 bases between. CDR3 region: CASSIAVGVVQPQHF. CDR3 DNA: TGTGCCAGTAGTATAGCGGTCGGGGTTGTACAGCCCCAGCATTTT.

This clonotype was seen repeatedly, ten times or more. The rearrangement joins TRBV9 to TRBJ2-3; 10 bases align to TRBD2. J gave up 2 bases and V 4 bases, and 10 bases lay outside the gene matches. The CDR3 is 17 amino acids. Germline V CDR1 and CDR2: SGDLS, YYNGEE. The CDR3 protein is CASSLNPGLANTDTQYF. CDR3 DNA sequence: TGTGCCAGCAGCCTAAACCCGGGACTAGCGAACACAGATACGCAGTATTTT.

On this clonotype itself: A read error is possible here, since a much larger clone lies one base away. The CDR3 sequence: CASSQGTRGKTQYF. The CDR3, as DNA: TGTGCCAGCAGCCAAGGTACGAGAGGCAAGACCCAGTACTTC. The rearrangement joins TRBV3-1 to TRBJ2-5; D remains ambiguous. Germline assignment: CDR1 LGHDT and CDR2 YNNKEL (reference sequence). V lost 1 base, J lost 6 bases, and 12 bases lay in between. The CDR3 has 14 amino acids.

J is TRBJ1-6 and V is TRBV25-1, with D perhaps matching TRBD1 (5 bases). CDR1 is MGHDK and CDR2 is SYGVNS in the germline V gene. The V end was cut by 2 bases, the J end by 10 bases, with 15 bases between. The CDR3 has 15 residues. CDR3 in amino acids: CASSEPGTGGSPLHF. As DNA, the CDR3 is TGTGCCAGCAGTGAACCAGGGACCGGCGGGTCACCCCTCCACTTT.

As concerns this clonotype: Sequence at one end of the junction differs from germline and may be a read error. The V and J genes are TRBV14 and TRBJ2-6; 9 bases align to TRBD1. The length of the CDR3 is 17 residues. Germline CDR1 reads SGHDN; CDR2 reads FVKESK. The CDR3 DNA is TGTGCCAGCAGCCCGATGGGACAGGGATCTGGGGCCACCGTCCTGACTTTC. It codes for CASSPMGQGSGATVLTF.

The table lists this clonotype with many counts. The chain is built from TRBV5-1 and TRBJ1-6; D is ambiguous. Germline V gene sequence: CDR1 SGHRS, CDR2 YFSETQ. Trimming left V 0 bases short and J 9 bases short, with 16 bases between. The CDR3 consists of 16 residues. CDR3 DNA sequence: TGCGCCAGCAGCTTGGAGGAGGGAGGGTACGGTTCACCCCTCCACTTT. It codes for CASSLEEGGYGSPLHF.

Comment on this clonotype: A read error may explain this, as a much larger clone is one base away. The chain uses TRBV30 and TRBJ2-5; 12 positions agree with TRBD2. CDR1 is GTSNPN, CDR2 SVGIG, per germline (reference sequence). The CDR3 has 15 residues. The CDR3 reads CAAGASGRGGETQYF. The CDR3 DNA is TGTGCGGCCGGGGCTAGCGGGAGGGGGGGTGAGACCCAGTACTTC.

Notes on this clonotype: This is likely a read error, given that the CDR3 carries no conserved phenylalanine or tryptophan at its end. V is TRBV7-8 and J is TRBJ1-3, with D possibly being TRBD1 (5 bases). Germline assignment: CDR1 SGHVS and CDR2 FQNEAQ. CDR3 length: 16 residues. CDR3 coding DNA: TGTGTCAGCAGCTACCGGGGGGAGAGACCTGGAAACACCATATATTCT. It yields the protein CVSSYRGERPGNTIYS.